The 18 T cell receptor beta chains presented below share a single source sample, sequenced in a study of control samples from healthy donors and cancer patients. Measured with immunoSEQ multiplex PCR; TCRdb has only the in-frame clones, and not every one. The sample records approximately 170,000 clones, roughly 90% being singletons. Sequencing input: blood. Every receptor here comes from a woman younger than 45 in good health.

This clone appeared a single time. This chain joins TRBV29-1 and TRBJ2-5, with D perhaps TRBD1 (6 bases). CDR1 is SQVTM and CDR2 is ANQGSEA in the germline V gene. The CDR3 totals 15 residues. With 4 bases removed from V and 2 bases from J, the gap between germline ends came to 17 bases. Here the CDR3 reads CSVVRSGDTQETQYF. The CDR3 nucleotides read TGCAGCGTTGTCCGTTCAGGGGATACGCAAGAGACCCAGTACTTC.

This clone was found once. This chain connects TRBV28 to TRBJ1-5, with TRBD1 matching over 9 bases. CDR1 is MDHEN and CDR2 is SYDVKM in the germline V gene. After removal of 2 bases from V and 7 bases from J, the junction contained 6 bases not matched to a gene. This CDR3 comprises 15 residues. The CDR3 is CASSLNTGGWQPQHF. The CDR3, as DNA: TGTGCCAGCAGTTTAAACACAGGGGGCTGGCAGCCCCAGCATTTT.

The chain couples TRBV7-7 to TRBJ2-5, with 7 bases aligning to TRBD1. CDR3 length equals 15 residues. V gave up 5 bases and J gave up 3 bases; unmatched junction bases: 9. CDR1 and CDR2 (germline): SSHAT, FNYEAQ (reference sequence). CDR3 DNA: TGTGCCAGCAGCCCCCGGACAGGTTGGGAAGAGACCCAGTACTTC. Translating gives CASSPRTGWEETQYF.

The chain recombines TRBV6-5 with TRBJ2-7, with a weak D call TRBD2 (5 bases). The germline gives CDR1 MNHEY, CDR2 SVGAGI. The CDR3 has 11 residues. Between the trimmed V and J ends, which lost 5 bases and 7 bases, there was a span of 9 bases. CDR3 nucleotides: TGTGCCAGCAGTCACGGAGGAGAGCAGTACTTC. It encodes CASSHGGEQYF.

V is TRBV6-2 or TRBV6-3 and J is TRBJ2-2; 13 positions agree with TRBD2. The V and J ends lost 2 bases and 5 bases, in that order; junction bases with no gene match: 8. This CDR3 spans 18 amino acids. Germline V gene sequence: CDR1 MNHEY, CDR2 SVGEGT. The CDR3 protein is CASSYELAGGPETGELFF. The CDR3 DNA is TGTGCCAGCAGTTACGAACTAGCGGGAGGGCCGGAAACCGGGGAGCTGTTTTTT.

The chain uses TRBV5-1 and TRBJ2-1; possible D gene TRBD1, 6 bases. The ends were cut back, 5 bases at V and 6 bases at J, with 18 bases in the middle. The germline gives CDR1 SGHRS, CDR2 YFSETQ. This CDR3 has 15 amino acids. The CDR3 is CASRQRGSPLNEQFF. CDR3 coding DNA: TGCGCCAGCAGGCAGAGGGGGAGCCCTCTCAATGAGCAGTTCTTC.

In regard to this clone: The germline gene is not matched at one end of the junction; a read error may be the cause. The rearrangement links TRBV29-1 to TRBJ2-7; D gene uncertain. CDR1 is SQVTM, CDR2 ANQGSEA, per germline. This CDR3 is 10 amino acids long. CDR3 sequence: CSALSHEQYF. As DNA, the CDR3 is TGCAGCGCCCTCTCCCACGAGCAGTACTTC.

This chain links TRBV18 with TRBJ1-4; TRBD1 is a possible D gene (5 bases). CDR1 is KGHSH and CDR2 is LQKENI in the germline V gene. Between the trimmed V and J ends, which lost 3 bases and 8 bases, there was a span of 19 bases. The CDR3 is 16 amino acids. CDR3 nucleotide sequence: TGTGCCAGCTCACCTAAACGGCCGGGGGAGTACGAAAAACTGTTTTTT. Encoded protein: CASSPKRPGEYEKLFF.

The CDR3, as DNA: TGTGCCAGCAGTTTAGGCACTGGGGGGGGCTACGAGCAGTACTTC. This sequence encodes CASSLGTGGGYEQYF. This rearrangement joins TRBV27 to TRBJ2-7; 7 bases are shared with TRBD2. After removal of 2 bases from V and 3 bases from J, the junction contained 7 bases not matched to a gene. This CDR3 contains 15 residues. CDR1 and CDR2 from the germline V gene are MNHEY and SMNVEV (reference sequence).

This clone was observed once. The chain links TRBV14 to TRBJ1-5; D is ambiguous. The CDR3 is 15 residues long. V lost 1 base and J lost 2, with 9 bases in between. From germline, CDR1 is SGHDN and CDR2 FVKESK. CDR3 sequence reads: CASSQAGYGNQPQHF. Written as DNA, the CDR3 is TGTGCCAGCAGCCAAGCAGGCTATGGCAATCAGCCCCAGCATTTT.

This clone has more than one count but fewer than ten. In DNA, the CDR3 is TGTGCCAGCAGTCCTGACAGGGCGAGACGTGAAAAACTGTTTTTT. It translates to CASSPDRARREKLFF. The rearrangement links TRBV2 to TRBJ1-4; 7 bases line up with TRBD1. V trimming: 5 bases; J trimming: 7 bases; junction bases outside the gene matches: 10. This CDR3 is 15 amino acids long. Germline CDR1 SNHLY, CDR2 FYNNEI.

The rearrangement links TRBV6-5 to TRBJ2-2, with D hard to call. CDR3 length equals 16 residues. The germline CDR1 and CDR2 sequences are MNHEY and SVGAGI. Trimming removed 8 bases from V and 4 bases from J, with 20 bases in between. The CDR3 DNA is TGTGCCAGCCGTTCCCTTCTGGAGATCGGCACCGGGGAGCTGTTTTTT. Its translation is CASRSLLEIGTGELFF.

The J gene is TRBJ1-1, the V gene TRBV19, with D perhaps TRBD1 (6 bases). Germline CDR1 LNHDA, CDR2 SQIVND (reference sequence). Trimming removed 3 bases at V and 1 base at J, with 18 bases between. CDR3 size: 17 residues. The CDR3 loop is CASSILKGVKTNTEAFF. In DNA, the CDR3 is TGTGCCAGTAGTATCTTAAAGGGGGTCAAGACGAACACTGAAGCTTTCTTT.

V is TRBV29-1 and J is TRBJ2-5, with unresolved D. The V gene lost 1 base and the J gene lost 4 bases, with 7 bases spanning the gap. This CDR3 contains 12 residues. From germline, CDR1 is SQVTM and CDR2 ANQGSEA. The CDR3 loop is CSVEGPGETQYF. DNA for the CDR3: TGCAGCGTTGAAGGGCCCGGAGAGACCCAGTACTTC.

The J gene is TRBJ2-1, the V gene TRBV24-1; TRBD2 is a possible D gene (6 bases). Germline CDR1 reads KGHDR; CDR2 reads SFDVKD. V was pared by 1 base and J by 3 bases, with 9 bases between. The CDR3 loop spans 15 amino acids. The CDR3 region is CATSDLVADYNEQFF. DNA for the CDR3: TGTGCCACCAGTGATTTAGTAGCGGACTACAATGAGCAGTTCTTC.

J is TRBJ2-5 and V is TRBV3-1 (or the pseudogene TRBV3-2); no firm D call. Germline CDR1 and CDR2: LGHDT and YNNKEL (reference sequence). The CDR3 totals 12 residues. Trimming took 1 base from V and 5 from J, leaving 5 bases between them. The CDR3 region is CASSQAGETQYF. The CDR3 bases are TGTGCCAGCAGCCAAGCCGGGGAGACCCAGTACTTC.

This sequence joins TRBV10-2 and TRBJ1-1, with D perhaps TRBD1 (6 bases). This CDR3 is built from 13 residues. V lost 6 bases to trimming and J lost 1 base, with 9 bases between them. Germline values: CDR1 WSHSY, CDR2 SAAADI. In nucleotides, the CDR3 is TGCGCCAGCAGGGAACAGGGGAACACTGAAGCTTTCTTT. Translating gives CASREQGNTEAFF.

The CDR3 nucleotides are TGTGCCAGCAATAAGAACAGGGATGCGGAAAAACTGTTTTTT. It yields the protein CASNKNRDAEKLFF. The chain joins TRBV2 to TRBJ1-4; D is perhaps TRBD1 (6 bases). Germline CDR1 reads SNHLY; CDR2 reads FYNNEI. V lost 7 bases, J lost 8 bases, and 17 bases lay in between. The length of the CDR3 is 14 residues.